These T cell receptor beta chains were read from a single sample in a study of blood T cell repertoires in COVID-19. Some clones are missing from TCRdb's copy, which holds only in-frame ones; the method was immunoSEQ multiplex PCR. This sample has about 180,000 clones; around 86% occur once, and the top ten carry about 8.6%. Input material: PBMCs or T cells enriched from blood (not recorded which). These receptors came from a woman between 25 and 40 years old who had recovered from COVID-19. The CDR3 runs from the conserved cysteine through the conserved F or W. D genes are given only for firm matches. A row's size may be missing; if present it is once, few, many or a size class.

clone_size d_call j_call v_call cdr3_nt cdr3_aa
. . TRBJ2-7 TRBV5-1 TGCGCCAGCAGCTTGACAGGGAGCTACGAGGAGCAGTACTTC CASSLTGSYEEQYF
. . TRBJ2-1 TRBV28 TGTGCCAGCAGCCCGGAGGGTGGGTACAATGAGCAGTTCTTC CASSPEGGYNEQFF
. . TRBJ1-1 TRBV29-1 TGCAGCGTTACACAGGGTTACACTGAAGCTTTCTTT CSVTQGYTEAFF
. . TRBJ1-2 TRBV28 TGTGCCAGCAGTTCCACAGGATTTCCTGGGTCTGATGGCTACACCTTC CASSSTGFPGSDGYTF
. TRBD2 TRBJ2-1 TRBV6-6 TGTGCCGCCATCCTGATGCCTAGCGGGGCGACGGAGCAGTTCTTC CAAILMPSGATEQFF
. TRBD2 TRBJ2-1 TRBV7-3 TGTGCCAGCAGCTCCCTCGGAGGGCTAGCGGAAAATGAGCAGTTCTTC CASSSLGGLAENEQFF
. TRBD1 TRBJ2-3 TRBV2 TGTGCCAGCAGGGGACAGGGGGCTTTTGCCGCGCAGTATTTT CASRGQGAFAAQYF
. . TRBJ1-6 TRBV30 TGTGCCTCGACCAGACGCGGACAGTCCTATAATTCACCCCTCCACTTT CASTRRGQSYNSPLHF
. TRBD2 TRBJ2-5 TRBV3-1/TRBV3-2 TGTGCCAGCAGCTTACCGACTAGCGGTCAAGAGACCCAGTACTTC CASSLPTSGQETQYF
. . TRBJ1-1 TRBV5-4 TGTGCCAGCAGCTTGCAGGGCGTGAACACTGAAGCTTTCTTT CASSLQGVNTEAFF
. . TRBJ2-7 TRBV6-5 TGTGCCAGCAGTACCCTGGAGTCCTACGAGCAGTACTTC CASSTLESYEQYF
. TRBD1 TRBJ1-1 TRBV19 TGTGCCAGTCGCTACCGGGACAGCGTCTCTGAAGCTTTCTTT CASRYRDSVSEAFF
. TRBD1 TRBJ1-2 TRBV28 TGTGCCAGCAGTGCACCGGGACAGGGCCCTCGCGACTATGGCTACACCTTC CASSAPGQGPRDYGYTF
. . TRBJ2-7 TRBV6-2/TRBV6-3 TGTGCCAGCAGTCCCGGTCAGGGCTCCTACGAGCAGTACTTC CASSPGQGSYEQYF
. . TRBJ2-5 TRBV28 TGTGCCAGCAGCGTTCCTCGGTACTTC CASSVPRYF
few . TRBJ2-2 TRBV5-1 TGCGCCAGCAGCTTGGCCAGGGGCATCTTGAACACCGGGGAGCTGTTTTTT CASSLARGILNTGELFF
. TRBD1 TRBJ2-1 TRBV6-2/TRBV6-3 TGTGCCAGCAGTCCGACAGGGGGGAATGAGCAGTTCTTC CASSPTGGNEQFF